In this sample, the clone carrying this TCR beta chain turned up a few times. Its target is unknown. This entry belongs to a study of T-cell memory formation after mild COVID-19. This CDR3 contains 14 residues. With V trimmed by 5 bases and J by 5 bases, 6 bases remained unmatched. Germline CDR1 MGHDK, CDR2 SYGVNS. General study results and limits: Clones from the second wave (peaking day 37) had unconfirmed SARS-CoV-2 specificity. Contracting clones localized mainly to CM and EM when CD4+ and mainly to EMRA when CD8+.

From 5'RACE with constant-segment primers came TCR alpha and TCR beta cDNA libraries that carried sample barcodes and UMIs. TCRdb reprocessed the 5' RACE reads with MiXCR, giving one entry per CDR3 protein. The sample has 150,000 to 200,000 distinct CDR3 sequences; less than 40% are singletons. This TCR came from an adult woman who had mild COVID-19 (a few samples of this study predate the infection). Cell type and time point are not known. Sample: PBMCs or a T cell subset sorted from them (not recorded which). V gene TRBV25-1 combines with J gene TRBJ1-1, with 9 bases matching TRBD1. CDR3 sequence: CASSPIDRGTEAFF. CDR3 sequence (DNA): TGTGCCAGCAGTCCAATCGACAGGGGGACTGAAGCTTTCTTT.